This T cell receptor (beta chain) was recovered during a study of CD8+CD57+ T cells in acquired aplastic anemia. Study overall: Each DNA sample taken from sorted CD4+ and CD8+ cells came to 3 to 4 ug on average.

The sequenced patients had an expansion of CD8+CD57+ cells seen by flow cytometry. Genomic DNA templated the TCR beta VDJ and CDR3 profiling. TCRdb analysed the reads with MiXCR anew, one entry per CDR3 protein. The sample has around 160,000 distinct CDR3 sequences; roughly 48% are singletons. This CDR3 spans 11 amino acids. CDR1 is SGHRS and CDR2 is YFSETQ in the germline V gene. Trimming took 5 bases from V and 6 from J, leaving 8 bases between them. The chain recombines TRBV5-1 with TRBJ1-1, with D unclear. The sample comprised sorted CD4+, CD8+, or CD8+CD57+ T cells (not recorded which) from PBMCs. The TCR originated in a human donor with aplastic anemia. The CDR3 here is CASSFESEAFF. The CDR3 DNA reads TGCGCCAGCAGTTTTGAATCTGAAGCTTTCTTT. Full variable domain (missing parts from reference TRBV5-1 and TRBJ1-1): KAGVTQTPRYLIKTRGQQVTLSCSPISGHRSVSWYQQTPGQGLQFLFEYFSETQRNKGNFPGRFSGRQFSNSRSEMNVSTLELGDSALYLCASSFESEAFFGQGTRLTVV.